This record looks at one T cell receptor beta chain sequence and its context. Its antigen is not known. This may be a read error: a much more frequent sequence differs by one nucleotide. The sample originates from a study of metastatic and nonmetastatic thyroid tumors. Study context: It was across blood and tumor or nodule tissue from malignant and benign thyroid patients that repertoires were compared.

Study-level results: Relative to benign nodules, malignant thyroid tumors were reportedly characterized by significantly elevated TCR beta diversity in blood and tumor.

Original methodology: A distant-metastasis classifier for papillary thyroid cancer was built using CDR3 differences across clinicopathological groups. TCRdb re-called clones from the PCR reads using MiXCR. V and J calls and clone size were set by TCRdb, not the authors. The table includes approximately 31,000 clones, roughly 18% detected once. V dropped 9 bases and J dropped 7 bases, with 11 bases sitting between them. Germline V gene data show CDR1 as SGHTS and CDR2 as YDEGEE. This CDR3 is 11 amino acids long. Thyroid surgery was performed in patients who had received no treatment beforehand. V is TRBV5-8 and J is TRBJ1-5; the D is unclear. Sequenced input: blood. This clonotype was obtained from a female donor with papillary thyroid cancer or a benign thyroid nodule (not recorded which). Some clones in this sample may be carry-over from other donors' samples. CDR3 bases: TGTGCCAACTCGCCTGGGCAGCCCCAGCATTTT. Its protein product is CANSPGQPQHF.